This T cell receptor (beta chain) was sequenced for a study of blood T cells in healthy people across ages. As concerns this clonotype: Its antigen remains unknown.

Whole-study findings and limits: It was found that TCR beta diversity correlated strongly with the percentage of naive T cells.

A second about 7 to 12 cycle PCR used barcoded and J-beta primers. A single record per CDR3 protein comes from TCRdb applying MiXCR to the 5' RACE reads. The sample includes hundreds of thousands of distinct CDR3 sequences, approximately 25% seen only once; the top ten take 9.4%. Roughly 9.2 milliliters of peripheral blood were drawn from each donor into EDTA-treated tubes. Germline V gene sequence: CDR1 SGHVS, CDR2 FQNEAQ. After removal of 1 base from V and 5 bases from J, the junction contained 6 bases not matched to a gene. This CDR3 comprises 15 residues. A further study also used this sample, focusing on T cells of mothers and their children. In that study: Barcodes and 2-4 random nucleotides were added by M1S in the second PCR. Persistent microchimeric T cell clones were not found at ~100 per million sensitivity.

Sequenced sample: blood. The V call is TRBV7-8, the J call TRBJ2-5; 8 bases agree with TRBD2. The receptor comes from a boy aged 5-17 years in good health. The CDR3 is CASSLGAGGGETQYF. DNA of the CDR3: TGTGCCAGCAGCTTAGGCGCGGGAGGCGGCGAGACCCAGTACTTC.